Following are 12 T cell receptor beta chains from one sample sequenced in a study of beta chain features in type 1 diabetes. These receptors' antigens are unknown. As every portion of the isolated RNA was reverse transcribed, the sequencing read expressed TCRB transcripts. Clones were read by immunoSEQ multiplex PCR, and TCRdb kept only the in-frame ones, dropping some. The table records roughly 330,000 clones, 13% of them present only once. Study observations and caveats: Type 1 diabetes patients showed a moderate but significant shortening of TCRB CDR3s in all four CD4+ subsets.

Sequencing was performed on naive CD4+ T cells from blood. All receptors derive from a young woman with type 1 diabetes.

J is TRBJ2-1 and V is TRBV5-4; no clear D gene. The V and J ends lost 1 base and 7 bases respectively, with 6 bases between them. CDR3 length equals 12 residues. From germline, CDR1 is SGHNT and CDR2 YYREEE (reference sequence). The CDR3 loop is CASSLYGNEQFF. CDR3 nucleotides: TGTGCCAGCAGCTTGTACGGTAATGAGCAGTTCTTC.

This sequence joins TRBV7-9 and TRBJ1-2; 8 positions match TRBD1. The CDR3 consists of 16 residues. Germline trimming cut 5 bases from V and 4 bases from J; bases unmatched to any gene: 12. Per the germline V gene, CDR1 is SEHNR and CDR2 is FQNEAQ (reference sequence). CDR3 loop: CASSGRQGWDPYGYTF. Here the CDR3 DNA reads TGTGCCAGCAGCGGCCGACAGGGGTGGGATCCCTATGGCTACACCTTC. The full variable domain, completed using reference TRBV7-9 and TRBJ1-2, is DTGVSQNPRHKITKRGQNVTFRCDPISEHNRLYWYRQTLGQGPEFLTYFQNEAQLEKSRLLSDRFSAERPKGSFSTLEIQRTEQGDSAMYLCASSGRQGWDPYGYTFGSGTRLTVV.

This chain uses TRBV18 with TRBJ2-6; 7 nucleotides match TRBD1. Germline V lookup: CDR1 KGHSH, CDR2 LQKENI. The CDR3 spans 16 residues. V gave up 5 bases and J gave up 0 bases; unmatched junction bases: 4. The CDR3 loop is CASSIGQDSGANVLTF. CDR3 coding DNA: TGTGCCAGCTCAATAGGACAGGACTCTGGGGCCAACGTCCTGACTTTC.

The chain links TRBV10-2 to TRBJ1-5, with D hard to call. The CDR3 covers 14 residues. Germline loops: CDR1 WSHSY, CDR2 SAAADI. Trimming removed 3 bases from V and 7 bases from J, with 13 bases in between. CDR3 DNA sequence: TGCGCCAGCAGTGATGTAGTGGTTGAACAGCCCCAGCATTTT. This codes for CASSDVVVEQPQHF.

This clone was detected a few times. The rearrangement joins TRBV7-9 to TRBJ1-2; 8 positions agree with TRBD1. This CDR3 is 15 amino acids long. Trimming at V came to 5 bases and at J to 6 bases, leaving 11 bases not matched to a gene. Germline V gives CDR1 SEHNR, CDR2 FQNEAQ (reference sequence). Here the CDR3 DNA reads TGTGCCAGCAGCATCCTAACAGGGGGGCTAGATGGCTACACCTTC. Translation: CASSILTGGLDGYTF.

This rearrangement joins TRBV7-9 to TRBJ1-4, with D possibly TRBD1 on 5 matching bases. Germline lookup yields CDR1 SEHNR and CDR2 FQNEAQ (reference sequence). This CDR3 is built from 14 residues. Trimming shortened V by 5 bases and J by 7 bases, and 14 bases separated the two germline ends. Here the CDR3 reads CASSTDSAPEKLFF. In DNA, the CDR3 is TGTGCCAGCAGCACCGACAGCGCCCCTGAAAAACTGTTTTTT.

The V and J genes are TRBV5-1 and TRBJ2-6; possible D gene TRBD1, 6 bases. V was trimmed by 5 bases and J by 13 bases, leaving 22 bases between them. The V gene's germline CDR1 is SGHRS and CDR2 YFSETQ. The CDR3 loop spans 15 amino acids. The CDR3 is CASSSDTGISGVLTF. In nucleotides, the CDR3 is TGCGCCAGCAGTTCAGATACAGGGATCTCCGGGGTCCTGACTTTC.

About this clone itself: One junction end disagrees with the germline gene, perhaps due to a read error. CDR3 nucleotides: TGTGCCAGCACTTACCCGGCAGGGCATAGCTATGGCTACACCTTC. Translated: CASTYPAGHSYGYTF. The chain links TRBV6-6 to TRBJ1-2, with D possibly being TRBD1 (5 bases). The CDR3 has 15 amino acids. The germline gives CDR1 MNHNY, CDR2 SVGAGI (reference sequence).

This clone was counted only a few times. The chain combines TRBV5-4 with TRBJ2-5, with TRBD2 matching 7 bases. Germline assignment: CDR1 SGHNT and CDR2 YYREEE (reference sequence). V lost 2 bases to trimming and J lost 3 bases; unmatched junction nucleotides: 4. The CDR3 consists of 14 residues. The CDR3 protein is CASSFRGREETQYF. The CDR3 DNA follows: TGTGCCAGCAGCTTCCGGGGGAGGGAAGAGACCCAGTACTTC.

The V gene is TRBV11-2, the J gene TRBJ2-3, with 13 bases aligning to TRBD2. V lost 5 bases, J lost 6 bases, and 8 bases stayed unmatched. CDR3 length: 16 amino acids. CDR1 and CDR2 (germline): SGHAT, FQNNGV. The CDR3 DNA sequence: TGTGCCAGCAGCCCTAGGACTAGCGGGAGATCGGATACGCAGTATTTT. Amino acid sequence: CASSPRTSGRSDTQYF.

In its sample, this clone was seen a few times. The rearrangement uses TRBV19 and TRBJ2-2, with 7 bases that match TRBD1. The germline V gene has CDR1 LNHDA and CDR2 SQIVND (reference sequence). This CDR3 is built from 14 residues. Unmatched junction bases numbered 7, after V lost 6 bases and J lost 6 bases. CDR3: CASSTTGIPGELFF. The CDR3 DNA sequence: TGTGCCAGTAGCACGACAGGGATTCCCGGGGAGCTGTTTTTT.

The DNA of the CDR3 is TGTGCCAGCAGTGAGCGGATGAACACTGAAGCTTTCTTT. Amino acid sequence: CASSERMNTEAFF. The V and J genes are TRBV25-1 and TRBJ1-1; unclear D gene. The V gene lost 3 bases and the J gene lost 0 bases, with 5 bases spanning the gap. The CDR3 loop spans 13 amino acids. The germline V gene has CDR1 MGHDK and CDR2 SYGVNS. The full variable domain, in which reference TRBV25-1 and TRBJ1-1 provide the parts outside the CDR3, is EADIYQTPRYLVIGTGKKITLECSQTMGHDKMYWYQQDPGMELHLIHYSYGVNSTEKGDLSSESTVSRIRTEHFPLTLESARPSHTSQYLCASSERMNTEAFFGQGTRLTVV.